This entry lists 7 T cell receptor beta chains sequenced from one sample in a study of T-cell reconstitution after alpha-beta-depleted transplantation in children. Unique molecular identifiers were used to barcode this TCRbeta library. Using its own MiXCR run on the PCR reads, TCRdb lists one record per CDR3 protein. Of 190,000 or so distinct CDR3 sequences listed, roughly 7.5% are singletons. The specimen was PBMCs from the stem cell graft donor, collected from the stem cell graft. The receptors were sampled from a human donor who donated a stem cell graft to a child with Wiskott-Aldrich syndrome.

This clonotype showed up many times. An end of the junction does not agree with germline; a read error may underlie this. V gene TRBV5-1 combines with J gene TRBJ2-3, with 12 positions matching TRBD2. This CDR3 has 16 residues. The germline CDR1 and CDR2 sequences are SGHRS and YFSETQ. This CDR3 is CASSSGLAGSTDTQYF. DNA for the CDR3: TGTGCCAGCAGCTCAGGACTAGCGGGGAGCACAGATACGCAGTATTTT.

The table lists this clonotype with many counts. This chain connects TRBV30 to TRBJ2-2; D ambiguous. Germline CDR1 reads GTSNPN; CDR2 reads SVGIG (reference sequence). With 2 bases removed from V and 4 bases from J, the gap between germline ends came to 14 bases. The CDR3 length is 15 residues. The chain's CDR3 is CAWSSLQTLTGELFF. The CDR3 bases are TGTGCCTGGAGTTCGTTGCAAACTCTCACCGGGGAGCTGTTTTTT.

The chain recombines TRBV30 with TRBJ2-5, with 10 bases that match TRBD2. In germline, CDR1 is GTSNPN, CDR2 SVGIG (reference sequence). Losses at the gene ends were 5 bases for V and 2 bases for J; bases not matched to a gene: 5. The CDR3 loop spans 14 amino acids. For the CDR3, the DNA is TGTGCCTGGGAAGCGGGGGGGCGTCAAGAGACCCAGTACTTC. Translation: CAWEAGGRQETQYF.

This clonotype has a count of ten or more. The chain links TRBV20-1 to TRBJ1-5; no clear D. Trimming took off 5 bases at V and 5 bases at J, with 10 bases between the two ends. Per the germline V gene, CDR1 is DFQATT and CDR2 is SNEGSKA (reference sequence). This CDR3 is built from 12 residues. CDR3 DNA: TGCAGTGCTGGAAAAGTGGATCAGCCCCAGCATTTT. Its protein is CSAGKVDQPQHF.

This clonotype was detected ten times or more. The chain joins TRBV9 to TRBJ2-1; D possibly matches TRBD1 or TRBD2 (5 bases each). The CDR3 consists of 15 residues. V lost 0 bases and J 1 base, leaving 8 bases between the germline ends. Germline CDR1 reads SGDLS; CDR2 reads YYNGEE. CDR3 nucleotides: TGTGCCAGCAGCGTAGAGGGACGGTCCTACAATGAGCAGTTCTTC. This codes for CASSVEGRSYNEQFF. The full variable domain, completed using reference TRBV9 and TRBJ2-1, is DSGVTQTPKHLITATGQRVTLRCSPRSGDLSVYWYQQSLDQGLQFLIQYYNGEERAKGNILERFSAQQFPDLHSELNLSSLELGDSALYFCASSVEGRSYNEQFFGPGTRLTVL.

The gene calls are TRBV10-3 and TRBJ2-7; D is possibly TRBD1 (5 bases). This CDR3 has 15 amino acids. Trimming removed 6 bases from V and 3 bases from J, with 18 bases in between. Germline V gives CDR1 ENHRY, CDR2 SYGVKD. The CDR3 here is CAISGSGRPGYEQYF. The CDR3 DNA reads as TGTGCCATCAGCGGCTCAGGGCGGCCGGGCTACGAGCAGTACTTC.

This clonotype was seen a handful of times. The CDR3 sequence is CASSYLSGRQETQYF. The CDR3 DNA is TGTGCCAGCAGCTACCTTAGCGGGCGTCAAGAGACCCAGTACTTC. V is TRBV7-2 and J is TRBJ2-5; 7 nucleotides agree with TRBD2. The CDR3 totals 15 residues. With V trimmed by 4 bases and J by 2 bases, 7 bases remained unmatched. Per germline, CDR1 SGHTA and CDR2 FQGNSA.